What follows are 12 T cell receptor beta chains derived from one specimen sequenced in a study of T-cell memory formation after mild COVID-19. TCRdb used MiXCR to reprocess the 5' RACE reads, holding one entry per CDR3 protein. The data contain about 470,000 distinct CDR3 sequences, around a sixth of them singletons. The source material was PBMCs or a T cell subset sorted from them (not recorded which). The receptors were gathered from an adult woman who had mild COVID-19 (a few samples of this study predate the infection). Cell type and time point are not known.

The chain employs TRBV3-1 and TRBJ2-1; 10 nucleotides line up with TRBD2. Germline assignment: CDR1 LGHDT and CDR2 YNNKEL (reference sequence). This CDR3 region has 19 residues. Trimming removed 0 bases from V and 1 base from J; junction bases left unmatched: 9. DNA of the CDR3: TGTGCCAGCAGCCAAGATTCCCCTACTAGCGGGACGTCCTACAATGAGCAGTTCTTC. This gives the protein CASSQDSPTSGTSYNEQFF.

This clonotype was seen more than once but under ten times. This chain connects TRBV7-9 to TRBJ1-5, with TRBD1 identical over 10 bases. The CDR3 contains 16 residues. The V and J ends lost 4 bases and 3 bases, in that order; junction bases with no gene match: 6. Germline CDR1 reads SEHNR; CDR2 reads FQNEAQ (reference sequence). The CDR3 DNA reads TGTGCCAGCAGCTCCATGGACAGGGGGTACAATCAGCCCCAGCATTTT. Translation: CASSSMDRGYNQPQHF.

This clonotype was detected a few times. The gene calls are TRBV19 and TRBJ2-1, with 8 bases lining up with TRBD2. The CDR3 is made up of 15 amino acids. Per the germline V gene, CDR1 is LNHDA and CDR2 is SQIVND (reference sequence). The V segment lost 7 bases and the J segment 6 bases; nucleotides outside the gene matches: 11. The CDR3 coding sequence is TGTGCCAGTATTCCCCCCGGGGGGGAATTCAATGAGCAGTTCTTC. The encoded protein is CASIPPGGEFNEQFF.

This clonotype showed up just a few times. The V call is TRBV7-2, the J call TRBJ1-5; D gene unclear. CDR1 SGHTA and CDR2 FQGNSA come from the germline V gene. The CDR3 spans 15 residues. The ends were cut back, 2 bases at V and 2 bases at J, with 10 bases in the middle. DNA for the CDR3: TGTGCCAGCAGCTTATTTGGAGGCGGCAATCAGCCCCAGCATTTT. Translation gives CASSLFGGGNQPQHF. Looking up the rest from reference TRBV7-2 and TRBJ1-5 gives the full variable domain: GAGVSQSPSNKVTEKGKDVELRCDPISGHTALYWYRQSLGQGLEFLIYFQGNSAPDKSGLPSDRFSAERTGGSVSTLTIQRTQQEDSAVYLCASSLFGGGNQPQHFGDGTRLSIL.

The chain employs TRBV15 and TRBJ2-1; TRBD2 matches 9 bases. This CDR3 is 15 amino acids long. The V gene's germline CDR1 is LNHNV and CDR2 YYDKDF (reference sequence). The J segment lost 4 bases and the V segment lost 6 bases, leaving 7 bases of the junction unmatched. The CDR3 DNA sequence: TGTGCCACCAGTCCTCTAGCGGGAACTTACAATGAGCAGTTCTTC. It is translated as CATSPLAGTYNEQFF.

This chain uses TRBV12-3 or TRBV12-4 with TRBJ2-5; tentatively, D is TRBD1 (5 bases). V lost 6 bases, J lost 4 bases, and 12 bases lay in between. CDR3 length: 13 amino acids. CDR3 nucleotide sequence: TGTGCCAGCAGGACCTTGGGGCGAGAGACCCAGTACTTC. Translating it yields CASRTLGRETQYF.

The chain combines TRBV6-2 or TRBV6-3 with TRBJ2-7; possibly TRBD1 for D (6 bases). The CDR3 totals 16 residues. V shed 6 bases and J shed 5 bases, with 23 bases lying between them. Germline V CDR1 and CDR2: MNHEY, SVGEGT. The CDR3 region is CASRINQVSGANEQYF. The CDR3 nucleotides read TGTGCCAGCAGGATAAACCAGGTGTCAGGGGCAAACGAGCAGTACTTC.

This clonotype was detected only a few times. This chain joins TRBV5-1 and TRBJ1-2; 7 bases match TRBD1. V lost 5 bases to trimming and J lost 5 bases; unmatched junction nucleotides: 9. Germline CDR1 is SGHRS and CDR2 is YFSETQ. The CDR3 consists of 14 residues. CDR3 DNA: TGCGCCAGCAGGGCGGGGACAGAACTATATGGCTACACCTTC. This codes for CASRAGTELYGYTF.

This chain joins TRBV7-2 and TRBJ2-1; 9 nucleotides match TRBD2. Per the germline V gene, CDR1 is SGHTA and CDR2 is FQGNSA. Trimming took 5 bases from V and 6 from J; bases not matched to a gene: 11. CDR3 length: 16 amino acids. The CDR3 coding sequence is TGTGCCAGCAGCCTCTCGCTTGTAGCGGGGGTCAATGAGCAGTTCTTC. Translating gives CASSLSLVAGVNEQFF.

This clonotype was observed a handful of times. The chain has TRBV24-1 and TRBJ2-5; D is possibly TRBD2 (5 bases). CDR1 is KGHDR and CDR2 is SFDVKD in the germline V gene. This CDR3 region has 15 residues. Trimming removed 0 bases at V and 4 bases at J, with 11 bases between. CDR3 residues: CATSDLDVEGETQYF. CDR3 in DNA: TGTGCCACCAGTGATTTGGATGTTGAGGGAGAGACCCAGTACTTC.

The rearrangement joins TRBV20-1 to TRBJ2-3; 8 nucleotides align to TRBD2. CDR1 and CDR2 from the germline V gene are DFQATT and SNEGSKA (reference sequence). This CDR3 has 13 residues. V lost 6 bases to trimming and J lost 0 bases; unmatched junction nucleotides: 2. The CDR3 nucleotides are TGCAGTGCAGAGCGGGAGAGCACAGATACGCAGTATTTT. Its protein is CSAERESTDTQYF.

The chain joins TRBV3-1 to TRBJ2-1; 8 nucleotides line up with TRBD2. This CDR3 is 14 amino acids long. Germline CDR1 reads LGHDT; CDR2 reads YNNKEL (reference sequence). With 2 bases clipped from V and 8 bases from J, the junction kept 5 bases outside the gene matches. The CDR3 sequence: CASSQSGRGYEQFF. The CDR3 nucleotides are TGTGCCAGCAGCCAAAGCGGGAGAGGTTATGAGCAGTTCTTC.